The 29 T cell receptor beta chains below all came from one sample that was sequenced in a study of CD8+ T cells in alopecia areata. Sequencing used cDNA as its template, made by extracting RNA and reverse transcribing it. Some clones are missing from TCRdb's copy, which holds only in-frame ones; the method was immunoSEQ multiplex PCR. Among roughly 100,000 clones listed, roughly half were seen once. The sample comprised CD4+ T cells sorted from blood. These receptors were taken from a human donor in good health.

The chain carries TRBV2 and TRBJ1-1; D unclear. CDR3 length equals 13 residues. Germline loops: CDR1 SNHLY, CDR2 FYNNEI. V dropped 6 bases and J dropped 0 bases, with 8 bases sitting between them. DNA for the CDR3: TGTGCCAGCAGGTTCGGGTTGAACACTGAAGCTTTCTTT. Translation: CASRFGLNTEAFF.

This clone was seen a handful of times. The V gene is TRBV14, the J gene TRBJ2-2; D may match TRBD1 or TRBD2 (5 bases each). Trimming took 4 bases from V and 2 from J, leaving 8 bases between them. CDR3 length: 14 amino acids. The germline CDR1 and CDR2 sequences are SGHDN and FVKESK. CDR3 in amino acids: CASSPGPNTGELFF. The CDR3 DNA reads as TGTGCCAGCAGCCCGGGACCCAACACCGGGGAGCTGTTTTTT.

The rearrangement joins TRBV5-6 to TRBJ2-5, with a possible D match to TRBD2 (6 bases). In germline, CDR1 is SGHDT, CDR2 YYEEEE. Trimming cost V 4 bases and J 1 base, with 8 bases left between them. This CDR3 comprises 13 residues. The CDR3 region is CASSLGLQETQYF. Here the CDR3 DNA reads TGTGCCAGCAGCCTGGGACTCCAAGAGACCCAGTACTTC. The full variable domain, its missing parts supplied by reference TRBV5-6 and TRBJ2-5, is DAGVTQSPTHLIKTRGQQVTLRCSPKSGHDTVSWYQQALGQGPQFIFQYYEEEERQRGNFPDRFSGHQFPNYSSELNVNALLLGDSALYLCASSLGLQETQYFGPGTRLLVL.

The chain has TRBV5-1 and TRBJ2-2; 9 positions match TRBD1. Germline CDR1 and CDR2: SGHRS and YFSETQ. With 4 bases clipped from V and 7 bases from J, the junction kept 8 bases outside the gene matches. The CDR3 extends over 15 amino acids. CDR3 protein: CASSTYRGPSGELFF. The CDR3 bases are TGCGCCAGCAGCACATACAGGGGGCCGAGCGGGGAGCTGTTTTTT.

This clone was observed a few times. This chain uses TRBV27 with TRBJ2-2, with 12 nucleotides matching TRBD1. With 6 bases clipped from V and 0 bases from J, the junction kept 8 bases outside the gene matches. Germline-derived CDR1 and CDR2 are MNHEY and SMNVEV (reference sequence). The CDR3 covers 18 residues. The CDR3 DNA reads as TGTGCCAGCAGGGACGGGGACAGGGGGCGTTCGAACACCGGGGAGCTGTTTTTT. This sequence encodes CASRDGDRGRSNTGELFF.

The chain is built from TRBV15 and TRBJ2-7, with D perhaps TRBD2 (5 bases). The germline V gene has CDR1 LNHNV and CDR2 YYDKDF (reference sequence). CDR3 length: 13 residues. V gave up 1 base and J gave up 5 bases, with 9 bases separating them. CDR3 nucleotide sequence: TGTGCCACCAGCAGAGTGGCGGGCAACGAGCAGTACTTC. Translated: CATSRVAGNEQYF. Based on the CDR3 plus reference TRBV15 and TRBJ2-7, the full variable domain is DAMVIQNPRYQVTQFGKPVTLSCSQTLNHNVMYWYQQKSSQAPKLLFHYYDKDFNNEADTPDNFQSRRPNTSFCFLDIRSPGLGDTAMYLCATSRVAGNEQYFGPGTRLTVT.

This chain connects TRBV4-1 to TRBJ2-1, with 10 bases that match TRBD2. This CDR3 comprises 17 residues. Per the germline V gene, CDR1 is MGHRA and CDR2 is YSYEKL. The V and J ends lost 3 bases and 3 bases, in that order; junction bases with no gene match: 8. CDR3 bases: TGCGCCAGCAGCCACGCTACAACTAGCGGGATCTACAATGAGCAGTTCTTC. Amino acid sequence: CASSHATTSGIYNEQFF.

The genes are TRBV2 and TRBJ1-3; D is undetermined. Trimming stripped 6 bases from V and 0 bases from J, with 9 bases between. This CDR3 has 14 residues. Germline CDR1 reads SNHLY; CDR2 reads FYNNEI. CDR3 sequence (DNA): TGTGCCAGCAGATCAGGATTCTCTGGAAACACCATATATTTT. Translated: CASRSGFSGNTIYF.

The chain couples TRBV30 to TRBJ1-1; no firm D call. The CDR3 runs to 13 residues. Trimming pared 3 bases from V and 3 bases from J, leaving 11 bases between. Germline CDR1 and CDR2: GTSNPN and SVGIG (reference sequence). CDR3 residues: CAWSLGRDTEAFF. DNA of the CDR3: TGTGCCTGGAGCCTAGGGAGGGACACTGAAGCTTTCTTT.

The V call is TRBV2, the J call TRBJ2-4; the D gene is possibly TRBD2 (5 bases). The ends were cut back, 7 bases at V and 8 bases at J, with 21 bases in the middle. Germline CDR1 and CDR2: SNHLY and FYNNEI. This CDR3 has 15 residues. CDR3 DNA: TGTGCCAGCATGCCCCCCACCGGAGGAAGATACATTCAGTACTTC. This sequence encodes CASMPPTGGRYIQYF.

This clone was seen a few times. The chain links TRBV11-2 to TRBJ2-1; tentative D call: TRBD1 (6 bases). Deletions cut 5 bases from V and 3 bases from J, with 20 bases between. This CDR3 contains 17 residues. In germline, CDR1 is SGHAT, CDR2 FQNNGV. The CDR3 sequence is CASSAFRSGGLYNEQFF. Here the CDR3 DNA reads TGTGCCAGCAGCGCTTTCCGGAGTGGGGGCCTCTACAATGAGCAGTTCTTC.

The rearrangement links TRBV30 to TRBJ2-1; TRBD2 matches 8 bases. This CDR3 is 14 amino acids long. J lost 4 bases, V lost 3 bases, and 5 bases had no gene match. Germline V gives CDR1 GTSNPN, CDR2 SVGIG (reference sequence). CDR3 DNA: TGTGCCTGGAGACCTCCGGGAGGGTACAATGAGCAGTTCTTC. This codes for CAWRPPGGYNEQFF.

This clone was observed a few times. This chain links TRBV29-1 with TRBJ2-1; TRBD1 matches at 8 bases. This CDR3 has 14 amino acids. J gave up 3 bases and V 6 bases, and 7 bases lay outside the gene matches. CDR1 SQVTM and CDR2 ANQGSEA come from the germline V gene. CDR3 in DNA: TGCAGCGTGGGTCCAGGGGGCAACTACAATGAGCAGTTCTTC. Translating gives CSVGPGGNYNEQFF.

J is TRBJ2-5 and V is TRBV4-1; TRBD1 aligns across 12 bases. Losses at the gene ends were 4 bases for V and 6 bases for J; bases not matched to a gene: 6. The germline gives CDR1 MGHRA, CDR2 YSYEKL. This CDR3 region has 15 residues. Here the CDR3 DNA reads TGCGCCAGCAGCCTTGGGACAGGGGGCGAAAAGACCCAGTACTTC. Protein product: CASSLGTGGEKTQYF.

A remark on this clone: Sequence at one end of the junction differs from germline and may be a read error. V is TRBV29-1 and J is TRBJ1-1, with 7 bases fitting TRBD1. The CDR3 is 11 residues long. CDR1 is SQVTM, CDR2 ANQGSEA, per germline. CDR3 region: CSVEEGAKALF. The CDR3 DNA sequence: TGCAGCGTGGAGGAGGGGGCTAAAGCTCTCTTT.

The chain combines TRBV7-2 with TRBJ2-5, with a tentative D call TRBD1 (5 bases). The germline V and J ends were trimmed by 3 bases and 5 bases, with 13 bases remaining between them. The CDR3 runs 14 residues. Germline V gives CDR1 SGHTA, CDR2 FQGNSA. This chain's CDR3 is CASSLAGLLETQYF. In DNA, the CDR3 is TGTGCCAGCAGCTTGGCAGGGCTTTTGGAGACCCAGTACTTC.

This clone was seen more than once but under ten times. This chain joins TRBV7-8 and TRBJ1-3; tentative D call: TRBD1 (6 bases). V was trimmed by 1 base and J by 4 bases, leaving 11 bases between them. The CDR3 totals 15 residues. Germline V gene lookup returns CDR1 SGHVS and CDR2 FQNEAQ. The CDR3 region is CASSLVGTKGNTIYF. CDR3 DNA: TGTGCCAGCAGCTTAGTAGGGACAAAAGGAAACACCATATATTTT. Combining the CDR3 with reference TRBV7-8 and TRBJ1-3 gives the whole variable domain GAGVSQSPRYKVAKRGQDVALRCDPISGHVSLFWYQQALGQGPEFLTYFQNEAQLDKSGLPSDRFFAERPEGSVSTLKIQRTQQEDSAVYLCASSLVGTKGNTIYFGEGSWLTVV.

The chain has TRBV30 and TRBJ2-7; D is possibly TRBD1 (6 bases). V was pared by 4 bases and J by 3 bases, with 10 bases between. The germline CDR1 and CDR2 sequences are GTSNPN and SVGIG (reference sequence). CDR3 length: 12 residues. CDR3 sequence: CAWMIRGYEQYF. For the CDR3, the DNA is TGTGCCTGGATGATCAGGGGCTACGAGCAGTACTTC.

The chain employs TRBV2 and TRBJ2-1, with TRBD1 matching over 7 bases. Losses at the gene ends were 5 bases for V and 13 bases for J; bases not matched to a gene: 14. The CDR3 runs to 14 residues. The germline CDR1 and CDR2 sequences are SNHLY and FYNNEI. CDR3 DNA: TGTGCCAGCAGTCCGACTCCGGGACAGAATTACCAGTTCTTC. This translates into CASSPTPGQNYQFF.

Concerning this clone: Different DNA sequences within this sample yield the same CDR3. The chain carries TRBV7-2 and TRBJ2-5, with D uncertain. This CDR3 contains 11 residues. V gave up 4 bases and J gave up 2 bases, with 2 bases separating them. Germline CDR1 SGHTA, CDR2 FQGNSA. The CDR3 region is CASSSQETQYF. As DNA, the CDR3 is TGTGCCAGCAGCTCGCAAGAGACCCAGTACTTC.

The CDR3 coding sequence is TGCGCCAGCAGCTTGGTGGTGGGAACGGTAGACATTCAGTACTTC. Protein product: CASSLVVGTVDIQYF. The J gene is TRBJ2-4, the V gene TRBV5-1; D ambiguous. This CDR3 is 15 amino acids long. The germline CDR1 and CDR2 sequences are SGHRS and YFSETQ. The germline V and J ends were trimmed by 0 bases and 8 bases, with 15 bases remaining between them.

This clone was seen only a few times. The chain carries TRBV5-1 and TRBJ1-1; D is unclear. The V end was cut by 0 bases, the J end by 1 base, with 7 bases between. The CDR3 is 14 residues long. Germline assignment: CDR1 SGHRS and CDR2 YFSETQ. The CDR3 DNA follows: TGCGCCAGCAGCTTGGATCCAGAGAACACTGAAGCTTTCTTT. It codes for CASSLDPENTEAFF.

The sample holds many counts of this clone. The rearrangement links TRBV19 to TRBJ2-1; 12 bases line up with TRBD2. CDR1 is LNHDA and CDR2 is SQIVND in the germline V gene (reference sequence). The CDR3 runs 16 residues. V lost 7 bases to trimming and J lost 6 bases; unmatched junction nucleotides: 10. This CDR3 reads CASTPSGGAFSNEQFF. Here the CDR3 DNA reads TGTGCCAGTACTCCTAGCGGGGGGGCCTTTTCCAATGAGCAGTTCTTC.

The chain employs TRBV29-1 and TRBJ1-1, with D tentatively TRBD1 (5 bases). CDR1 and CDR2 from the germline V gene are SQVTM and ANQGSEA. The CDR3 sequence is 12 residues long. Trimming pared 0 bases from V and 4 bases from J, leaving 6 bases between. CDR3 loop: CSVEDQGTEAFF. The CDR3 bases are TGCAGCGTTGAAGATCAGGGCACTGAAGCTTTCTTT.

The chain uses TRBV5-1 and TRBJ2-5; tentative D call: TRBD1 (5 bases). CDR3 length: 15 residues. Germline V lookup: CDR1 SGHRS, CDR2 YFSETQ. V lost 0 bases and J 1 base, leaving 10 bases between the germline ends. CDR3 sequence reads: CASSLAWGGQETQYF. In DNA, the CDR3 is TGCGCCAGCAGCTTGGCGTGGGGCGGCCAAGAGACCCAGTACTTC.

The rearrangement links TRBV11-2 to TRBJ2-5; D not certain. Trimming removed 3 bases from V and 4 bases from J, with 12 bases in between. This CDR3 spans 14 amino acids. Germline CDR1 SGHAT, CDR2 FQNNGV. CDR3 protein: CASSFQTGRETQYF. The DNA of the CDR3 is TGTGCCAGCAGCTTCCAGACTGGTCGAGAGACCCAGTACTTC.

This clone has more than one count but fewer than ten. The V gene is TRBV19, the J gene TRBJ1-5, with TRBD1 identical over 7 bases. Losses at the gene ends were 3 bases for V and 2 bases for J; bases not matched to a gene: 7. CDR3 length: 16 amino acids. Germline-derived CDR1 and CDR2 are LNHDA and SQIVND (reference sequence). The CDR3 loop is CASSIPLGQGNQPQHF. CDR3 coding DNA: TGTGCCAGTAGTATCCCATTAGGACAGGGCAATCAGCCCCAGCATTTT.

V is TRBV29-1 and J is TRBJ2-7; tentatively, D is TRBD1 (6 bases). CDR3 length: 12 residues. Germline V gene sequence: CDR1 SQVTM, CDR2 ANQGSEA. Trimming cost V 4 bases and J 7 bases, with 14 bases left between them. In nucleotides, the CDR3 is TGCAGCGTTGTACAGGGTTGGGGAGAGCAGTACTTC. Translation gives CSVVQGWGEQYF.

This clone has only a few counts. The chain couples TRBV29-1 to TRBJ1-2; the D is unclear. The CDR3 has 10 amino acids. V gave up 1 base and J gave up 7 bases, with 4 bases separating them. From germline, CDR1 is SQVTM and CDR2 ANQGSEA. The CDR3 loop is CSVEGVGYTF. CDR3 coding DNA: TGCAGCGTTGAAGGGGTTGGCTACACCTTC.